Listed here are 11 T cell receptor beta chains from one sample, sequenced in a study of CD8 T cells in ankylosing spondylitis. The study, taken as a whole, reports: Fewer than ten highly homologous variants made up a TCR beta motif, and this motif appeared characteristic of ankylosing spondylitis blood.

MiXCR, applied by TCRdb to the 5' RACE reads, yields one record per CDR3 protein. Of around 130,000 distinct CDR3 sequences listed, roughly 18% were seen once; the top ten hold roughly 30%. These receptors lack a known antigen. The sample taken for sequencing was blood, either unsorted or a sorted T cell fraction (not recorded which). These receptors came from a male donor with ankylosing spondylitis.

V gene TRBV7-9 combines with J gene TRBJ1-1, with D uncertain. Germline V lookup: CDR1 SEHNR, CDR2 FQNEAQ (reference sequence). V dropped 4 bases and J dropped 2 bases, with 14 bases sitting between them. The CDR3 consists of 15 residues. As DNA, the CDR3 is TGTGCCAGCAGCTCCTCAACCGTGCCCAACACTGAAGCTTTCTTT. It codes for CASSSSTVPNTEAFF. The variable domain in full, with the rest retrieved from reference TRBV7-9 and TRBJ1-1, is DTGVSQNPRHKITKRGQNVTFRCDPISEHNRLYWYRQTLGQGPEFLTYFQNEAQLEKSRLLSDRFSAERPKGSFSTLEIQRTEQGDSAMYLCASSSSTVPNTEAFFGQGTRLTVV.

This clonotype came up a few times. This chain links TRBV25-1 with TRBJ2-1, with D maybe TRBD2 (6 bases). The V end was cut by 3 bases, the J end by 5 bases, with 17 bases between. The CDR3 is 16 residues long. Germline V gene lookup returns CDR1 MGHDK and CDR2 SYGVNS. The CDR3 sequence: CASSDLRREFDNEQFF. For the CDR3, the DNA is TGTGCCAGCAGTGATCTTCGTCGGGAGTTCGACAATGAGCAGTTCTTC.

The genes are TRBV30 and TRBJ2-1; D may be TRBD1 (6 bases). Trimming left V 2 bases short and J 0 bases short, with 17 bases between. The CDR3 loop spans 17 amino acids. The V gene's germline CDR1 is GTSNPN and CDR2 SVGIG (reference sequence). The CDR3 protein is CAWSIFSGTSSYNEQFF. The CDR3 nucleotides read TGTGCCTGGAGTATCTTCTCCGGGACATCCTCCTACAATGAGCAGTTCTTC.

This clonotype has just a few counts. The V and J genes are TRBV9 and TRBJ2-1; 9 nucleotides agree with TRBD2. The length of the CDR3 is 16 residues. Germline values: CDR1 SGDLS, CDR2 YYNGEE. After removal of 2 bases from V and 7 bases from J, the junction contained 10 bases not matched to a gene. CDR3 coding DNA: TGTGCCAGCAGCGTTCATAGCGGGAGTGGTTCTAATGAGCAGTTCTTC. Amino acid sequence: CASSVHSGSGSNEQFF.

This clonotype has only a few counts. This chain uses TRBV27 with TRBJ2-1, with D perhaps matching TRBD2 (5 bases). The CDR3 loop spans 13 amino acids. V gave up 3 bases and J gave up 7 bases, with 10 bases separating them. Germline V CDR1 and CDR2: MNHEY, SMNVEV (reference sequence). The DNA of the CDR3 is TGTGCCAGCAGTTTTTCCGGGGTGAATGAGCAGTTCTTC. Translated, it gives CASSFSGVNEQFF.

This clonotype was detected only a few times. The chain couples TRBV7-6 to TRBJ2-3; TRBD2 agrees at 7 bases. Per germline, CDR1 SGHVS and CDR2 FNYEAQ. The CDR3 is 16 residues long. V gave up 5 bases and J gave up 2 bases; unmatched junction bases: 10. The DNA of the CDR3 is TGTGCCAGCAGCCCCCGGACTAGGGGCCCCACAGATACGCAGTATTTT. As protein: CASSPRTRGPTDTQYF. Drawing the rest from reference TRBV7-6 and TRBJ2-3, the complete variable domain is GAGVSQSPRYKVTKRGQDVALRCDPISGHVSLYWYRQALGQGPEFLTYFNYEAQQDKSGLPNDRFSAERPEGSISTLTIQRTEQRDSAMYRCASSPRTRGPTDTQYFGPGTRLTVL.

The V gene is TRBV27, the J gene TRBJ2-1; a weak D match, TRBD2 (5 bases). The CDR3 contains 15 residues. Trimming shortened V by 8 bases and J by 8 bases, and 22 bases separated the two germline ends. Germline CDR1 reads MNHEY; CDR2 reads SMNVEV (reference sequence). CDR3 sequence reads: CASFSSNGRAHEQFF. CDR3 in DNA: TGTGCCAGCTTTTCCTCGAATGGGCGGGCACATGAGCAGTTCTTC.

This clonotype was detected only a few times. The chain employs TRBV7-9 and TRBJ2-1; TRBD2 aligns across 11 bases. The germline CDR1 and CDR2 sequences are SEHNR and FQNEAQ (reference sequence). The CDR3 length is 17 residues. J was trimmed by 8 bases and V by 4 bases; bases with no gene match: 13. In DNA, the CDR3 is TGTGCCAGCAGCTGGGGGCAAGGTCTAGCGGGAGGCGATGAGCAGTTCTTC. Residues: CASSWGQGLAGGDEQFF.

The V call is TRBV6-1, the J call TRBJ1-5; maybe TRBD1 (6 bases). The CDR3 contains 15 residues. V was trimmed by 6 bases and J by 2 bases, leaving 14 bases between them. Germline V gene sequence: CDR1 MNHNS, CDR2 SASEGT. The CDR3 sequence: CASSANRVGNQPQHF. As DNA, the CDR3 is TGTGCCAGCAGCGCAAACAGGGTTGGCAATCAGCCCCAGCATTTT.

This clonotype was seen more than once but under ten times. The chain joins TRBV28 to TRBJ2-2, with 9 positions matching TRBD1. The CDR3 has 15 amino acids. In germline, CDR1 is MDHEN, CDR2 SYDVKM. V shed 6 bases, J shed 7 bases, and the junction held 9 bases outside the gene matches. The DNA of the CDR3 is TGTGCCAGCAGCACCGGGACAGGGTCGGGCGGGGAGCTGTTTTTT. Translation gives CASSTGTGSGGELFF.

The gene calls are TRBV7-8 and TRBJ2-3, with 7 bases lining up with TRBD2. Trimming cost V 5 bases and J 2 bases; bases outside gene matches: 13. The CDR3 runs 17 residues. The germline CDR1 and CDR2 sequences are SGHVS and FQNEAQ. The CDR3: CASSPPPSGNPTDTQYF. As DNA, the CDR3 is TGTGCCAGCAGCCCCCCGCCTAGCGGCAATCCCACAGATACGCAGTATTTT.